This entry is about one T cell receptor beta chain. Antigen unknown. This sample is drawn from a study of CD8 T cells in ankylosing spondylitis. Study-wide results and caveats: Both synovial fluid and blood in reactive arthritis had previously been reported to carry some motif variants. Matched ankylosing spondylitis synovial fluid reportedly showed significant enrichment of disease-linked clones. For ankylosing spondylitis blood, a TCR beta motif of eight or nine highly homologous variants appeared characteristic.

Trimming took off 2 bases at V and 1 base at J, with 17 bases between the two ends. Germline CDR1 and CDR2: KGHSH and LQKENI. The CDR3 sequence is 17 residues long. Quantitative 5'-RACE with molecular barcodes produced the TCR beta libraries. In TCRdb, the 5' RACE reads were re-called with MiXCR into one record per CDR3 protein. The sample shows around 890,000 distinct CDR3 sequences, approximately 12% of them seen only once. The chain couples TRBV18 to TRBJ1-2, with D possibly matching TRBD1 (6 bases). The TCR sequence derives from a male donor with ankylosing spondylitis. Specimen: blood, either unsorted or a sorted T cell fraction (not recorded which). The CDR3 reads CASSPGDTTAYNYGYTF. Written as DNA, the CDR3 is TGTGCCAGCTCACCAGGGGACACAACCGCATATAACTATGGCTACACCTTC.